This T cell receptor beta chain emerged from a study of T-cell memory formation after mild COVID-19. Overall study: Clustering of TCRs was largely donor specific.

TCRdb re-called the 5' RACE reads through MiXCR, storing one row per CDR3 protein. Altogether roughly 280,000 distinct CDR3 sequences are present, 8.2% being singletons, with the ten largest covering 20% to 25%. This TCR was sampled from a man younger than 35 who had mild COVID-19 (a few samples of this study predate the infection). Cell type and time point are not known. Sample: PBMCs or a T cell subset sorted from them (not recorded which).

The CDR3 protein is CASSSSGGRGAYEQYF. The CDR3 DNA sequence: TGTGCCAGCAGCTCTAGCGGGGGACGGGGAGCCTACGAGCAGTACTTC. The chain carries TRBV12-3 or TRBV12-4 and TRBJ2-7; 10 nucleotides align to TRBD2. CDR3 length: 16 residues. With 6 bases clipped from V and 2 bases from J, the junction kept 10 bases outside the gene matches.